This T cell receptor (beta chain) emerged from a study of T-cell reconstitution after alpha-beta-depleted transplantation in children. General observations from the study: It was reported that alpha-beta T cells came from several hundred expanded graft clones (about two months after transplant). T-cell counts and diversity at one year post-transplant came mainly from newly produced T cells.

Unique molecular identifiers tagged the TCRbeta library. TCRdb fed the PCR reads into MiXCR, producing one record per CDR3 protein. The profile covers some 190,000 distinct CDR3 sequences, with around 10% appearing a single time and over 10% taken by the ten largest. This clonotype came up many times. Its cognate antigen is unknown. Germline V gene data show CDR1 as SGHRS and CDR2 as YFSETQ. The V end lost 4 bases, the J end lost 15 bases, and 20 bases lay between the germline ends. This CDR3 contains 13 residues. The clonotype was recovered from a boy younger than 10 with acute myeloid leukemia, due to receive a stem cell transplant. Source: PBMCs, taken before TCRalphabeta/CD19-depleted stem cell transplant. The J gene is TRBJ2-1, the V gene TRBV5-1, with D maybe TRBD2 (6 bases). The CDR3 spells CASSDPGTPILFF. The CDR3 nucleotides read TGCGCCAGCAGCGACCCCGGGACTCCAATACTGTTCTTC.